The 8 T cell receptor beta chains below come from one sample, sequenced in a study of T cell responses to AZD1222 COVID-19 vaccine. Produced via immunoSEQ multiplex PCR; TCRdb's table is partial and in-frame only. The sample carries 100,000 to 130,000 clones, roughly 87% recorded once. Sample: peripheral blood, taken on day 0 of AZD1222 vaccination. The receptors shown here come from an adult in good health.

V is TRBV6-4 and J is TRBJ2-6, with unresolved D. Germline V CDR1 and CDR2: MRHNA, SNTAGT. CDR3 size: 16 residues. V was clipped by 3 bases and J by 0 bases, with 9 bases between them. CDR3 nucleotides: TGTGCCAGCAGTGAGGATCCCAGCTCTGGGGCCAACGTCCTGACTTTC. This encodes CASSEDPSSGANVLTF.

The J gene is TRBJ2-5, the V gene TRBV7-3; D unclear. CDR1 and CDR2 from the germline V gene are SGHTA and FQGTGA. This CDR3 has 13 amino acids. V was pared by 5 bases and J by 5 bases, with 12 bases between. The CDR3 loop is CASSPLGGETQYF. The CDR3 region has the DNA TGTGCCAGCAGCCCGTTAGGTGGTGAGACCCAGTACTTC. The variable domain in full, completed from reference TRBV7-3 and TRBJ2-5, reads GAGVSQTPSNKVTEKGKYVELRCDPISGHTALYWYRQSLGQGPEFLIYFQGTGAADDSGLPNDRFFAVRPEGSVSTLKIQRTERGDSAVYLCASSPLGGETQYFGPGTRLLVL.

The chain links TRBV11-3 to TRBJ2-3; 7 bases align to TRBD1. V was pared by 5 bases and J by 1 base, with 12 bases of the junction left unmatched. Per the germline V gene, CDR1 is SGHNT and CDR2 is YENEEA. CDR3 size: 17 residues. The CDR3 nucleotides read TGTGCCAGCAGCCCAGGGACAGCCCAGAGGGGCACAGATACGCAGTATTTT. As protein: CASSPGTAQRGTDTQYF.

J is TRBJ1-2 and V is TRBV20-1; weak D call: TRBD1 (6 bases). Trimming took off 3 bases at V and 2 bases at J, with 10 bases between the two ends. The CDR3 has 13 residues. Germline V CDR1 and CDR2: DFQATT, SNEGSKA (reference sequence). The DNA for the CDR3 is TGCAGTGCTAGTGGACAGCAAAACTATGGCTACACCTTC. This encodes CSASGQQNYGYTF.

This clone was counted a few times. This chain uses TRBV5-6 with TRBJ1-1, with D perhaps TRBD1 (6 bases). V was cut by 2 bases and J by 4 bases, with 12 bases left in between. CDR1 and CDR2 from the germline V gene are SGHDT and YYEEEE. The CDR3 extends over 14 amino acids. The CDR3 region has the DNA TGTGCCAGCAGCTTCCCCCAGGGGAGCACTGAAGCTTTCTTT. Protein: CASSFPQGSTEAFF.

A few counts support this clone. This chain joins TRBV7-9 and TRBJ2-2; D gene ambiguous. V lost 1 base to trimming and J lost 6 bases, with 3 bases between them. CDR3 length equals 12 residues. Germline V gene sequence: CDR1 SEHNR, CDR2 FQNEAQ (reference sequence). CDR3 residues: CASSLGSGELFF. The CDR3 DNA sequence: TGTGCCAGCAGCTTAGGCTCCGGGGAGCTGTTTTTT.

The rearrangement uses TRBV12-3 or TRBV12-4 and TRBJ2-7; D tentatively fits TRBD1 or TRBD2 (5 bases each). Trimming pared 6 bases from V and 2 bases from J, leaving 11 bases between. This CDR3 is built from 13 residues. The chain's CDR3 is CASSRDATYEQYF. In DNA form, the CDR3 reads TGTGCCAGCAGCCGGGACGCAACCTACGAGCAGTACTTC.

The V call is TRBV3-1 (or the pseudogene TRBV3-2), the J call TRBJ2-5; possible D gene TRBD1, 6 bases. The germline V and J ends were trimmed by 0 bases and 2 bases, with 10 bases remaining between them. The CDR3 has 15 residues. Germline lookup yields CDR1 LGHDT and CDR2 YNNKEL (reference sequence). Written as DNA, the CDR3 is TGTGCCAGCAGCCAAGACACACAGGGTCAAGAGACCCAGTACTTC. Amino acids: CASSQDTQGQETQYF.